The present entry profiles one TCR beta chain with its context. The antigen is not known. The source of the sample is a study of CD8 T cells in ankylosing spondylitis. Study conclusions and caveats: For ankylosing spondylitis blood, a TCR beta motif of 8 or 9 highly homologous variants appeared characteristic. Within matched ankylosing spondylitis synovial fluid, disease-linked clones were reportedly significantly enriched. CD8+ disease-linked clones were present at relatively low frequencies in blood.

Libraries of TCR beta came from quantitative 5'-RACE with molecular barcodes. TCRdb re-analysed the 5' RACE reads in MiXCR, keeping a single row per CDR3 protein. The data contain just over 150,000 distinct CDR3 sequences, around 19% of them singletons. Germline V CDR1 and CDR2: MNHEY, SMNVEV (reference sequence). Trimming left V 8 bases short and J 4 bases short, with 14 bases between. The CDR3 is 14 residues long. Sequencing was carried out using blood, either unsorted or a sorted T cell fraction (not recorded which). V and J are TRBV27 and TRBJ2-2; TRBD1 might be the D (6 bases). The sequence derives from a male donor with ankylosing spondylitis or in good health (not recorded which). CDR3 loop: CASGPTGATGELFF. CDR3 bases: TGTGCCAGCGGCCCGACAGGAGCCACCGGGGAGCTGTTTTTT.